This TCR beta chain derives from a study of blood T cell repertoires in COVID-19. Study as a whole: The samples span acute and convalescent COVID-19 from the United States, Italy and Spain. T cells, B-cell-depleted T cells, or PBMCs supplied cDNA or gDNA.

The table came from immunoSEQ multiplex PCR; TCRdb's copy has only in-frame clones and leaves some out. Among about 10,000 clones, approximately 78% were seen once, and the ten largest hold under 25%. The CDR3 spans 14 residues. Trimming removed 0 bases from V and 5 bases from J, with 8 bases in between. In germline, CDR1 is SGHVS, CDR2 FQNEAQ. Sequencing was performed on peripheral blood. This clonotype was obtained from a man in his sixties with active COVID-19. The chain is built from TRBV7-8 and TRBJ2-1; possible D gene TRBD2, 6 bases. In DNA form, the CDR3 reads TGTGCCAGCAGCTTAGCTAGCGGAAACAATGAGCAGTTCTTC. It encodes CASSLASGNNEQFF.